The sequence of this T cell receptor beta chain was determined in a study of cytomegalovirus exposure and HLA in healthy donors. PCR used 60 Vbeta primers and 13 Jbeta primers. TCRdb's table, derived via immunoSEQ multiplex PCR, lists solely in-frame clones and lacks some. The sample has 160,000 or so clones; around 80% are singletons. This clone was detected only a few times. CDR1 is SGHTA, CDR2 FQGNSA, per germline. The V end was cut by 8 bases, the J end by 1 base, with 5 bases between. CDR3 length: 11 amino acids. There were likely unrecorded immune exposures, though donors were nominally healthy when sampled.

This receptor was taken from a male donor in good health and CMV-seropositive. Sequences were obtained from PBMCs. V is TRBV7-2 and J is TRBJ1-1, with D uncertain. The CDR3 region is CASRGNTEAFF. The CDR3, as DNA: TGTGCCAGCCGAGGGAACACTGAAGCTTTCTTT.